One and the same sample provided the 4 T cell receptor beta chains below, sequenced in a study of naive and memory T cell subsets. General study findings and limits: A few larger clonotypes appeared in naive repertoires, especially CD8, possibly memory cells re-expressing CD45RA.

For these TCRs, the target antigens are not known. Two oligonucleotides, mixed equimolar, formed the beta constant-region primer covering TRBC1 and TRBC2. Four rounds of PCR amplified the ligated cDNA using nested alpha and beta constant-region primers plus SP2. TCRdb passed the UMI-ligation and nested PCR reads through MiXCR, listing each CDR3 protein once. The sample consists of roughly 92,000 distinct CDR3 sequences, around 11% of them appearing once. The sequencing sample was made of naive CD4+ T cells from blood. The receptors originated from a human donor in good health.

This clonotype was seen ten or more times. This rearrangement joins TRBV24-1 to TRBJ2-1; D not resolved. Between the trimmed V and J ends, which lost 10 bases and 7 bases, there was a span of 16 bases. Germline CDR1 and CDR2: KGHDR and SFDVKD. This CDR3 comprises 13 residues. The CDR3 here is CATRPATHNEQFF. DNA of the CDR3: TGTGCCACGCGGCCCGCGACGCATAATGAGCAGTTCTTC.

This clonotype turned up a few times. The J gene is TRBJ2-3, the V gene TRBV6-2 or TRBV6-3, with a possible D match to TRBD2 (5 bases). V was trimmed by 2 bases and J by 1 base, leaving 13 bases between them. This CDR3 has 16 amino acids. Per germline, CDR1 MNHEY and CDR2 SVGEGT. CDR3 in amino acids: CASSYGIAYGTDTQYF. In nucleotides, the CDR3 is TGTGCCAGCAGTTACGGGATAGCGTATGGCACAGATACGCAGTATTTT.

The rearrangement links TRBV7-2 to TRBJ2-1; D unclear. V lost 5 bases, J lost 2 bases, and 10 bases lay in between. This CDR3 has 14 residues. Germline CDR1 SGHTA, CDR2 FQGNSA. DNA of the CDR3: TGTGCCAGCAGCCTGGACGGTGCCTACAATGAGCAGTTCTTC. It yields the protein CASSLDGAYNEQFF. Using reference TRBV7-2 and TRBJ2-1 for the parts outside the CDR3, the full variable domain is GAGVSQSPSNKVTEKGKDVELRCDPISGHTALYWYRQSLGQGLEFLIYFQGNSAPDKSGLPSDRFSAERTGGSVSTLTIQRTQQEDSAVYLCASSLDGAYNEQFFGPGTRLTVL.

In this sample, this clonotype turned up a few times. The chain joins TRBV5-1 to TRBJ2-3; D is possibly TRBD1 or TRBD2 (5 bases each). This CDR3 has 15 amino acids. Deletions cut 0 bases from V and 1 base from J, with 9 bases between. The V gene's germline CDR1 is SGHRS and CDR2 YFSETQ. CDR3 bases: TGCGCCAGCAGCTTGGATGGGGACGGCACAGATACGCAGTATTTT. Residues: CASSLDGDGTDTQYF.